This TCR beta chain was captured by sequencing in a study of CD8 T cells in ankylosing spondylitis. This clonotype was seen only a few times. Its specificity is not known. TCRdb reprocessed the 5' RACE reads with MiXCR, giving one entry per CDR3 protein. The repertoire consists of about 480,000 distinct CDR3 sequences, with about 15% occurring once and the leading ten covering approximately 0.93%. Study-wide points: Made up of about eight highly homologous variants, a TCR beta motif appeared characteristic of ankylosing spondylitis blood.

V lost 5 bases and J 4 bases, leaving 6 bases between the germline ends. The CDR3 consists of 12 residues. The germline CDR1 and CDR2 sequences are SNHLY and FYNNEI. The gene calls are TRBV2 and TRBJ1-5; D remains ambiguous. What was sequenced was blood, either unsorted or a sorted T cell fraction (not recorded which). The clonotype comes from a male donor with ankylosing spondylitis. This CDR3 is CASSPTNQPQHF. The DNA of the CDR3 is TGTGCCAGCAGTCCCACGAATCAGCCCCAGCATTTT. Full variable domain (remainder filled in from reference TRBV2 and TRBJ1-5): EPEVTQTPSHQVTQMGQEVILRCVPISNHLYFYWYRQILGQKVEFLVSFYNNEISEKSEIFDDQFSVERPDGSNFTLKIRSTKLEDSAMYFCASSPTNQPQHFGDGTRLSIL.